Detailed here is one T cell receptor (beta chain). Its antigen is unknown. Flow cytometry had shown expanded CD8+CD57+ cells in the patients chosen for sequencing. As a group, the patients uniformly had severe acquired aplastic anemia. Prior therapy had not been administered to any patient at the time of blood sampling. The data belong to a study of CD8+CD57+ T cells in acquired aplastic anemia. Study-level results: Patients and controls shared 25 to 30 CD8+ CDR3 sequences.

Germline CDR1 reads LNHNV; CDR2 reads YYDKDF (reference sequence). Trimming removed 3 bases from V and 7 bases from J, with 13 bases in between. The CDR3 extends over 13 amino acids. TCR beta VDJ and CDR3 profiles were obtained from a genomic DNA template. One entry per CDR3 protein, called by TCRdb with MiXCR from the reads. The sample contains roughly 93,000 distinct CDR3 sequences, around two thirds of which appear only once. Source material: sorted CD4+, CD8+, or CD8+CD57+ T cells (not recorded which) from PBMCs. The source is a human donor with aplastic anemia. The V call is TRBV15, the J call TRBJ2-7; D gene unclear. In nucleotides, the CDR3 is TGTGCCACCAGCAGGGATTTAGGCGGTGAGCAGTACTTC. It translates to CATSRDLGGEQYF.